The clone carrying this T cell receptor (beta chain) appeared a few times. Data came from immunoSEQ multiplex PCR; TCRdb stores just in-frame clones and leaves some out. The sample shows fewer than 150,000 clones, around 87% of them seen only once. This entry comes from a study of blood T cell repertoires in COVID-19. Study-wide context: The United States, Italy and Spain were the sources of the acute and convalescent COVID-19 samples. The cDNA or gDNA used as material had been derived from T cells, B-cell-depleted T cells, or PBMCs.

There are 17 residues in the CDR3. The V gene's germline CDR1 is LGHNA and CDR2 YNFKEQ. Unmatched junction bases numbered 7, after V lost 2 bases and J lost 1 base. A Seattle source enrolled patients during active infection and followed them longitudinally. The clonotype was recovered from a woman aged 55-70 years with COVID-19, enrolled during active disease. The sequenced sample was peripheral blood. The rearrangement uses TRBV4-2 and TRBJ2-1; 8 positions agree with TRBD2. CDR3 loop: CASSQQTSAMSYNEQFF. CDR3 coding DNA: TGTGCCAGCAGCCAACAGACTAGCGCGATGTCCTACAATGAGCAGTTCTTC.